This T cell receptor beta chain is drawn from a study of blood T cell repertoires in COVID-19. Across the study: In each case, the material was cDNA or gDNA derived from T cells, B-cell-depleted T cells, or PBMCs.

With 5 bases removed from V and 4 bases from J, the gap between germline ends came to 17 bases. Germline loops: CDR1 SGHDN, CDR2 FVKESK. This CDR3 region has 15 residues. Sequenced by immunoSEQ multiplex PCR; TCRdb stores in-frame clones only, minus some. Among 150,000 to 200,000 clones listed, around 84% were seen once. Sequencing was carried out using PBMCs or T cells enriched from blood (not recorded which). This receptor was obtained from a woman between 45 and 60 years old who had recovered from COVID-19. This chain links TRBV14 with TRBJ1-2; TRBD1 is a possible D gene (6 bases). CDR3 sequence: CASSAGANRPYGYTF. CDR3 bases: TGTGCCAGCAGCGCGGGGGCAAATCGGCCCTATGGCTACACCTTC.